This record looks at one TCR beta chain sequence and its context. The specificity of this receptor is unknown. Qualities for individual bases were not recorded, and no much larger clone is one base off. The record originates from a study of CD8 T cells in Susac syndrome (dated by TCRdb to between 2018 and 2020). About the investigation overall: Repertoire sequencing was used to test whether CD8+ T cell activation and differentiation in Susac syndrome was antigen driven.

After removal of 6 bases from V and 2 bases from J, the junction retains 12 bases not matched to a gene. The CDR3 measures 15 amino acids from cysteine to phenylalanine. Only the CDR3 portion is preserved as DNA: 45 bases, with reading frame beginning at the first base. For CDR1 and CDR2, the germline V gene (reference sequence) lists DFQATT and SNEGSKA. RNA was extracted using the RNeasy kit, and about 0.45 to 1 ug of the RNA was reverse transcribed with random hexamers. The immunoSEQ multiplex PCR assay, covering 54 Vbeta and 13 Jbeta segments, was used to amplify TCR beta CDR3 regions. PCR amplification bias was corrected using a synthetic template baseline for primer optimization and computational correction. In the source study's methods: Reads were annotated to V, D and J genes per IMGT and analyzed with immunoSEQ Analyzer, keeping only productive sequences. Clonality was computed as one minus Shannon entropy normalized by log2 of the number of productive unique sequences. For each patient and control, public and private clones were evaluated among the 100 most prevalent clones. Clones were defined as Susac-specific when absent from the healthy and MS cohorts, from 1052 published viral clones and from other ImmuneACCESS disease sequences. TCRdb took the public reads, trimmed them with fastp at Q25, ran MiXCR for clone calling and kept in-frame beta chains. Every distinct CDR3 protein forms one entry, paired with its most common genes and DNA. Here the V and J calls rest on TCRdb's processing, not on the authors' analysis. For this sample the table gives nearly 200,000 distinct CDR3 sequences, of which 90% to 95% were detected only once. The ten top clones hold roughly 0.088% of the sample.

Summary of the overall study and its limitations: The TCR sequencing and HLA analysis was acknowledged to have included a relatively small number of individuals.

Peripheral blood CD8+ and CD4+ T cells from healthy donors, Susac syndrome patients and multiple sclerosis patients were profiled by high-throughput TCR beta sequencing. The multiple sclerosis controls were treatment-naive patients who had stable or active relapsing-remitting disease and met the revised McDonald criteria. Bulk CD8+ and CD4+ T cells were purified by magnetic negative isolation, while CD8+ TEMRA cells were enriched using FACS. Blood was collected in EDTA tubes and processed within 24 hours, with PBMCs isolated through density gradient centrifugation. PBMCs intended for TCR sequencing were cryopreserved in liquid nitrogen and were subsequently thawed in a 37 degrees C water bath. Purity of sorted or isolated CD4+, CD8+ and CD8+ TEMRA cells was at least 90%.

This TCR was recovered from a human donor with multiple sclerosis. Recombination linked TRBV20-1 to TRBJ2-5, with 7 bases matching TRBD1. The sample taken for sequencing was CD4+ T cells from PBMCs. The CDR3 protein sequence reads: CSAPDTQGWQETQYF. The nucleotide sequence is TGCAGTGCGCCAGACACACAGGGGTGGCAAGAGACCCAGTACTTC.